This T cell receptor beta chain was sequenced during a study of T-cell memory formation after mild COVID-19 (dated by TCRdb to about 2021). Looking at the study overall: TCR sequence clusters from the two donors were largely donor specific. Two young, previously healthy adult volunteers, one female and one male, were included in the cohort. In a couple of donors, T-cell clones that expanded and contracted after mild COVID-19 were followed by sequencing TCRalpha and TCRbeta repertoires longitudinally. What the research found in general, with its limitations: The study covered only a couple of mild cases, and larger cohorts including severe cases with pre-infection samples were considered necessary. Contracting CD4+ clones appeared mostly in the CM and EM memory subsets, whereas CD8+ clones were enriched in EMRA. From day 15 to 85, contracting clones showed balanced CD4/CD8 phenotypes, whereas a second wave of clones that expanded from day 15 to 37 leaned towards CD4+. Some responding clones were found in pre-infection memory, which suggests that pre-existing cross-reactive memory T cells took part in the SARS-CoV-2 response. Whether the second-wave clones peaking on day 37 were SARS-CoV-2 specific was not confirmed.

The listed sequencing device is Illumina NovaSeq 6000. cDNA libraries for TCRalpha and TCRbeta were prepared by 5'RACE using constant-segment primers, with sample barcodes and unique molecular identifiers added. Trizol reagent was used to extract RNA from every sample. Amplification of the libraries took two PCR steps, and the second step added a second sample barcode plus Illumina TruSeq adapters. The libraries were sequenced on an Illumina NovaSeq using 2 x 150 bp paired-end reads. Regarding the original processing steps: With migec v1.2.7, reads were demultiplexed and then collapsed into UMI-guided consensus sequences. Using mixcr v2.1.11, UMI consensuses were aligned to TRA and TRB V and J templates and then assembled into clonotypes. A clonotype was counted as expanded or contracted only when both edgeR and NoisET called the clonotype significant, with the noise models trained on biological replicates. For edgeR calls, a false discovery rate-adjusted p below 0.01 and a log2 fold-change threshold of 1 were applied. As an exploratory analysis of dynamics, max-normalized trajectories of the 1000 most abundant clonotypes were examined by PCA with hierarchical clustering. Separately sequenced CD4+ and CD8+ repertoires were used to assign the CD4 or CD8 phenotype of responding clones. TCRdb reworked the public reads: Q25 trimming with fastp, MiXCR clone assembly, productive beta chains retained. Merged by CDR3 protein, the rows form single entries marked with the most common genes and DNA. For this entry, the V and J calls and clone size follow TCRdb and not the study's own pipeline. For this sample the table gives around 300,000 distinct CDR3 sequences, of which roughly 8.2% were detected only once. The ten biggest clones cover approximately 23% of the sample.

The CDR3 runs 18 amino acids, cysteine and phenylalanine included. Solely the CDR3 DNA is kept, with 54 bases framed from the first base. V ends up 4 bases short and J 0 bases short, with an unmatched junction base count of 7. Comments on this clonotype: The antigen this receptor binds is unknown. Base quality data are lacking; no much larger clone is found one base away.

PBMCs were isolated by Ficoll-Paque density gradient centrifugation. Material for sequencing was PBMCs or a T cell subset sorted from them (not recorded which). The chain couples TRBV23-1 to TRBJ1-4, and 11 junctional nucleotides match TRBD1. TRBV23-1 is treated as an ORF (open reading frame) with a function not yet certain. This clonotype was obtained from a man younger than 35 who had mild COVID-19 (a few samples of this study predate the infection). The sample titles of this study are shuffled in the database, so cell type and time point are left out; the donor was told from shared clones. The CDR3 protein: CASSPHGTGGSTNEKLFF. The bases are TGCGCCAGCAGTCCTCACGGGACAGGGGGGTCAACTAATGAAAAACTGTTTTTT.